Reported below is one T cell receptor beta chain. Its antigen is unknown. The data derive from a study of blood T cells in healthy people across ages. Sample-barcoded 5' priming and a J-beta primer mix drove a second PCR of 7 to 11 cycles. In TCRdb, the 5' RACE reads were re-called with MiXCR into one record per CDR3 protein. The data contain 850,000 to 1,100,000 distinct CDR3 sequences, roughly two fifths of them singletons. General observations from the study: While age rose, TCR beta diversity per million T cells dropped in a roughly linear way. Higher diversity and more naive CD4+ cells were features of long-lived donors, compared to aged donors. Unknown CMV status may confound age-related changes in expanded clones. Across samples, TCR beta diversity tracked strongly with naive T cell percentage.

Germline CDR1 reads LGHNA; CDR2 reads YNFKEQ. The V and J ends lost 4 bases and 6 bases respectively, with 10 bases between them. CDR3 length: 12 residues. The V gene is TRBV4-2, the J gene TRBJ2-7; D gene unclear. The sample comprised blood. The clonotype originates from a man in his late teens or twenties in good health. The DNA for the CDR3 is TGTGCCAGCAGCCCCCCATCTAGCGAGCAGTACTTC. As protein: CASSPPSSEQYF.